Listed below are T cell receptor beta chains from one sample, sequenced in a study of OX40 agonist ivuxolimab in advanced cancers. Libraries were prepared by immunoSEQ multiplex PCR; TCRdb keeps only in-frame clonotypes and omits some of them. The sample has approximately 69,000 clones; 94% are singletons. The sequences come from CD4+ or CD8+ T cells sorted from blood, collected in a trial of the OX40 agonist ivuxolimab. The receptors stem from an adult with an advanced solid tumor such as melanoma, head and neck, liver or kidney cancer. Each CDR3 is given with its conserved first and last residue. Each record gives: D gene, V gene, clone size, J gene, CDR3 DNA, CDR3 protein. D genes are given only for firm matches. Not all rows give a size; the values are once, few, many and, for expanded clones, a class.

TRBD1	TRBV4-1	few	TRBJ1-1	TGCGCCAGCAGCCAAACAGGGGACGGCACTGAAGCTTTCTTT	CASSQTGDGTEAFF
.	TRBV19	.	TRBJ2-1	TGTGCCAGTAGTATAGGCGGGACCTACAATGAGCAGTTCTTC	CASSIGGTYNEQFF
TRBD1	TRBV5-6	.	TRBJ1-5	TGTGCCAGCAGCCTGACAGGGAGCAATCAGCCCCAGCATTTT	CASSLTGSNQPQHF
.	TRBV29-1	once	TRBJ1-1	TGCAGCGTTATTATTCTGAACACTGAAGCTTTCTTT	CSVIILNTEAFF
.	TRBV5-1	few	TRBJ1-1	TGCGCCAGCAGCCCACAGCGCATGAACACTGAAGCTTTCTTT	CASSPQRMNTEAFF
.	TRBV5-6	.	TRBJ2-1	TGTGCCAGCAGCTTGGAGGTGGGGTGGGACAAAATATACAATGAGCAGTTCTTC	CASSLEVGWDKIYNEQFF
.	TRBV28	.	TRBJ1-2	TGTGCCAGCAGTTTATTAATATCGGCAGGGACTAACTATGGCTACACCTTC	CASSLLISAGTNYGYTF
.	TRBV28	.	TRBJ1-1	TGTGCCAGCAGTTTAGAGGGGAGGACTGAAGCTTTCTTT	CASSLEGRTEAFF
.	TRBV2	.	TRBJ2-7	TGTGCCAGCAGTGAGGGGGCCTACGAGCAGTACTTC	CASSEGAYEQYF
.	TRBV14	.	TRBJ1-1	TGTGCCAGCAGCCAGGGCCCCCTGACCATGAACACTGAAGCTTTCTTT	CASSQGPLTMNTEAFF
.	TRBV29-1	.	TRBJ2-3	TGCAGCGTTGAAGATCAGACCCTGGGGACGCAGTATTTT	CSVEDQTLGTQYF
.	TRBV15	once	TRBJ2-5	TGTGCCACCAGCAGAGATCGGGCAGCCCAGGGGACCCAGTACTTC	CATSRDRAAQGTQYF
TRBD1	TRBV5-8	.	TRBJ2-1	TGTGCCAGCAGGCGTTTAGTAGGACAGGGAACATACAATGAGCAGTTCTTC	CASRRLVGQGTYNEQFF
.	TRBV6-4	.	TRBJ2-2	TGTGCCAGCAGTCTTGGGGCCGGGGAGCTGTTTTTT	CASSLGAGELFF
TRBD1	TRBV4-1	.	TRBJ2-7	TGCGCCAGCAGCCAAGACCCGGACAGGTATACCTACGAGCAGTACTTC	CASSQDPDRYTYEQYF
TRBD2	TRBV28	.	TRBJ2-7	TGTGCCAGCAGTTTATGTCTCCTAGCGGGAGAGGGTTTCGTGCAGTACTTC	CASSLCLLAGEGFVQYF
TRBD1	TRBV27	.	TRBJ2-7	TGTGCCAGCAGTCCTATGGACAGGGCGGTCGAGCAGTACTTC	CASSPMDRAVEQYF
.	TRBV27	.	TRBJ2-2	TGTGCCAGCAGTGCGACCGGGACCGAGTACACCGGGGAGCTGTTTTTT	CASSATGTEYTGELFF
TRBD1	TRBV5-7	.	TRBJ1-5	TGTGCCAGCAGCTCGGACAGGGGCTACCAGCCCCAGCATTTT	CASSSDRGYQPQHF
TRBD2	TRBV15	.	TRBJ2-6	TGTGCCACCAGCACCCTGTTTCTTGGACTAGCGGGAGTGACCCGCTCTGGGGCCAACGTCCTGACTTTC	CATSTLFLGLAGVTRSGANVLTF
TRBD1	TRBV4-1	.	TRBJ1-5	TGCGCCAGCAGCCCCCAGACAGGGGGGTTCGTCCGGCCCCAGCATTTT	CASSPQTGGFVRPQHF
.	TRBV9	once	TRBJ2-3	TGTGCCAGCAGCGTAGGGACCCGTGGCACAGATACGCAGTATTTT	CASSVGTRGTDTQYF
.	TRBV27	.	TRBJ2-1	TGTGCCAGCAGTTTATCAGTTTACTACAATGAGCAGTTCTTC	CASSLSVYYNEQFF
TRBD2	TRBV4-3	.	TRBJ2-7	TGCGCCAGCAGCCACCTAGCGGAGAGCTCCTACGAGCAGTACTTC	CASSHLAESSYEQYF
.	TRBV9	.	TRBJ2-3	TGTGCCAGCAGCCCCGAAGGGGCGAGCACAGATACGCAGTATTTT	CASSPEGASTDTQYF
.	TRBV6-6	.	TRBJ1-1	TGTGCCAGCAGTTACAATCAGGGGTTGGCTTTCTTT	CASSYNQGLAFF
TRBD2	TRBV20-1	.	TRBJ2-7	TGCAGCGTCCTGGGGGGGAAGGGGCAGTACTTC	CSVLGGKGQYF
.	TRBV19	.	TRBJ2-3	TGTGCCAGTAGTATACAGCCAACAGATACGCAGTATTTT	CASSIQPTDTQYF
.	TRBV27	.	TRBJ1-1	TGTGCCAGCAGTTTAATAGGGAACACATATGGGTGGATGAACACTGAAGCTTTCTTT	CASSLIGNTYGWMNTEAFF
TRBD2	TRBV27	.	TRBJ2-1	TGTGCCAGCACCACCTTGGGACTAGCGGGACTCAATGAGCAGTTCTTC	CASTTLGLAGLNEQFF
TRBD2	TRBV7-3	.	TRBJ2-4	TGTGCCAGCAGTACGGGCGGGAGCGTCGAAAACATTCAGTACTTC	CASSTGGSVENIQYF
.	TRBV29-1	.	TRBJ2-7	TGCAGCGTTGAACGCGGGAAGGAATACGAGCAGTACTTC	CSVERGKEYEQYF
.	TRBV19	.	TRBJ1-6	TGTGCCAGTAGGATGGGGGGCTCACCCCTCCACTTT	CASRMGGSPLHF
.	TRBV2	.	TRBJ1-1	TGTGCCAGCAGTGAGGGGGCGAACACTGAAGCTTTCTTT	CASSEGANTEAFF
TRBD2	TRBV10-1	.	TRBJ2-1	TGCGCCAGCGGTCGAACTAGCGGGGGGTCCTACAATGAGCAGTTCTTC	CASGRTSGGSYNEQFF
.	TRBV6-5	.	TRBJ2-2	TGTGCCAGCAGCCTTGGACGGGCGAACACCGGGGAGCTGTTTTTT	CASSLGRANTGELFF
.	TRBV5-1	.	TRBJ2-5	TGCGCCAGCAGCTTGGCCCCAGGGCCCCGAGAGACCCAGTACTTC	CASSLAPGPRETQYF
TRBD1	TRBV7-9	.	TRBJ1-1	TGTGCCAGCAGCTTGGGGGACAGGGTGGCTTTCTTT	CASSLGDRVAFF
TRBD1	TRBV15	.	TRBJ2-3	TGTGCCACCAGCACACTACAGGGGGGCGCGATCCCTAGCACAGATACGCAGTATTTT	CATSTLQGGAIPSTDTQYF
.	TRBV27	.	TRBJ2-3	TGTGCCAGCAGCCTTACTCCGGGACGGGAGTATTTT	CASSLTPGREYF
.	TRBV4-3	.	TRBJ1-1	TGCGCCAGCAGCCAAGACTCCGGGAGCACTGAAGCTTTCTTT	CASSQDSGSTEAFF
.	TRBV30	.	TRBJ2-2	TGTGCCTGCCAATGGGTGAACACCGGGGAGCTGTTTTTT	CACQWVNTGELFF
TRBD1	TRBV28	.	TRBJ1-2	TGTGCCAGCAGTTTAGTTGGGACAGAGGCACTTGTCTATGGCTACACCTTC	CASSLVGTEALVYGYTF
.	TRBV27	.	TRBJ1-2	TGTGCCAGCAGTTTTCTGGGGGAGACTTATGGCTACACCTTC	CASSFLGETYGYTF
TRBD2	TRBV5-8	.	TRBJ2-1	TGTGCCAGCAGACCCCCGGGACTAGCGGCCACGGTAACCTACAATGAGCAGTTCTTC	CASRPPGLAATVTYNEQFF